The 27 T cell receptor beta chains reported below all come from one sample, sequenced in a study of early T cells in non-severe SARS-CoV-2 infection. TCRdb re-derived calls from the 5' RACE reads in MiXCR, one entry per CDR3 protein. The sample has 70,000 to 75,000 distinct CDR3 sequences; approximately 12% are singletons. The sequencing input was whole blood. These receptors originate from an adult who was a healthcare worker with PCR-confirmed SARS-CoV-2 infection or an uninfected control (not recorded which).

This chain connects TRBV20-1 to TRBJ2-5; 8 nucleotides align to TRBD2. This CDR3 is 13 amino acids long. V lost 0 bases to trimming and J lost 4 bases; unmatched junction nucleotides: 1. The V gene's germline CDR1 is DFQATT and CDR2 SNEGSKA (reference sequence). CDR3 in DNA: TGCAGTGCTAGAGAAGCGGGGGCAGAGACCCAGTACTTC. Translation: CSAREAGAETQYF.

This clonotype has a count of ten or more. The V gene is TRBV7-9, the J gene TRBJ2-3; D not certain. Germline V gives CDR1 SEHNR, CDR2 FQNEAQ (reference sequence). V was cut by 4 bases and J by 2 bases, with 10 bases left in between. The CDR3 is made up of 14 amino acids. CDR3 bases: TGTGCCAGCAGCTCGAGACCGGACACAGATACGCAGTATTTT. Its translation: CASSSRPDTDTQYF.

This clonotype was counted between two and nine times. V is TRBV10-2 and J is TRBJ1-2, with a tentative D call TRBD1 (5 bases). Trimming pared 6 bases from V and 6 bases from J, leaving 11 bases between. The CDR3 length is 12 residues. Germline CDR1 and CDR2: WSHSY and SAAADI. Written as DNA, the CDR3 is TGCGCCAGCAGGGGGTGGGACGATGGCTACACCTTC. Its protein product is CASRGWDDGYTF.

This clonotype was counted between two and nine times. V usage is TRBV27 and J usage is TRBJ2-7, with D perhaps TRBD2 (6 bases). The CDR3 is 15 amino acids. With 5 bases removed from V and 0 bases from J, the gap between germline ends came to 14 bases. Germline-derived CDR1 and CDR2 are MNHEY and SMNVEV (reference sequence). CDR3 DNA: TGTGCCAGCAGTCCCGCGGGACTGAGCTCCTACGAGCAGTACTTC. Protein product: CASSPAGLSSYEQYF.

The genes are TRBV5-4 and TRBJ1-2; 7 nucleotides align to TRBD1. The CDR3 is 15 amino acids. V dropped 4 bases and J dropped 0; count of bases not matched to a gene: 6. Germline-derived CDR1 and CDR2 are SGHNT and YYREEE (reference sequence). The CDR3: CASSAGTVANYGYTF. CDR3 DNA: TGTGCCAGCAGCGCCGGGACAGTAGCTAACTATGGCTACACCTTC.

This clonotype has at least ten counts. This chain links TRBV7-9 with TRBJ2-2; D remains unclear. Trimming took off 0 bases at V and 1 base at J, with 6 bases between the two ends. The CDR3 has 15 amino acids. Germline CDR1 SEHNR, CDR2 FQNEAQ (reference sequence). The CDR3, as DNA: TGTGCCAGCAGCTTAGCGGGTATGAACACCGGGGAGCTGTTTTTT. It is translated as CASSLAGMNTGELFF.

This clonotype was counted between two and nine times. CDR3: CASSLEGPYEQYF. CDR3 nucleotide sequence: TGTGCCAGCAGCTTAGAAGGCCCCTACGAGCAGTACTTC. The chain carries TRBV11-3 and TRBJ2-7; D ambiguous. The germline V gene has CDR1 SGHNT and CDR2 YENEEA. Trimming removed 0 bases from V and 2 bases from J, with 5 bases in between. The CDR3 runs to 13 residues.

This chain uses TRBV29-1 with TRBJ2-3; D gene unclear. The CDR3 sequence is 12 residues long. CDR1 is SQVTM, CDR2 ANQGSEA, per germline. V was cut by 6 bases and J by 0 bases, with 7 bases left in between. The CDR3 DNA reads TGCAGCGTCCCCGAGAGCACAGATACGCAGTATTTT. Its translation is CSVPESTDTQYF.

This clonotype was picked up a small number of times. This sequence joins TRBV19 and TRBJ2-3, with 13 bases identical to TRBD2. Germline lookup yields CDR1 LNHDA and CDR2 SQIVND (reference sequence). The CDR3 runs 18 residues. V was pared by 4 bases and J by 7 bases, with 14 bases of the junction left unmatched. CDR3 coding DNA: TGTGCCAGTAGTACCCACGACCCCTGGACTAGCGGGGGATATACGCAGTATTTT. Residues: CASSTHDPWTSGGYTQYF.

The chain recombines TRBV15 with TRBJ1-2; TRBD1 aligns across 11 bases. With V trimmed by 2 bases and J by 4 bases, 6 bases remained unmatched. CDR3 length: 16 amino acids. Looked up from germline, CDR1 is LNHNV and CDR2 is YYDKDF (reference sequence). CDR3: CATSRSRTGGVYGYTF. As DNA, the CDR3 is TGTGCCACCAGCAGATCTCGGACAGGGGGCGTCTATGGCTACACCTTC. Full variable domain (missing parts from reference TRBV15 and TRBJ1-2): DAMVIQNPRYQVTQFGKPVTLSCSQTLNHNVMYWYQQKSSQAPKLLFHYYDKDFNNEADTPDNFQSRRPNTSFCFLDIRSPGLGDTAMYLCATSRSRTGGVYGYTFGSGTRLTVV.

This clonotype has only a few counts. This rearrangement joins TRBV3-1 to TRBJ2-7, with TRBD2 matching 9 bases. From germline, CDR1 is LGHDT and CDR2 YNNKEL (reference sequence). CDR3 length equals 15 residues. V shed 2 bases and J 5 bases; nucleotides not matched to a gene: 7. Here the CDR3 reads CASSQTLAGIHEQYF. For the CDR3, the DNA is TGTGCCAGCAGCCAAACGCTAGCGGGAATCCACGAGCAGTACTTC.

The chain couples TRBV29-1 to TRBJ1-1; D gene uncertain. The CDR3 runs 13 residues. Trimming took off 7 bases at V and 0 bases at J, with 12 bases between the two ends. The germline V gene has CDR1 SQVTM and CDR2 ANQGSEA. CDR3 amino acids: CSAATMMNTEAFF. The DNA for the CDR3 is TGCAGCGCCGCGACGATGATGAACACTGAAGCTTTCTTT.

The CDR3 sequence is CSARDSWLAEKYNEQFF. The CDR3, as DNA: TGCAGTGCTAGAGATTCGTGGCTAGCGGAAAAGTACAATGAGCAGTTCTTC. The V call is TRBV20-1, the J call TRBJ2-1; 7 bases fit TRBD2. The CDR3 loop spans 17 amino acids. J gave up 4 bases and V 0 bases, and 12 bases lay outside the gene matches. Per the germline V gene, CDR1 is DFQATT and CDR2 is SNEGSKA (reference sequence).

The gene calls are TRBV19 and TRBJ2-3, with D perhaps given as TRBD1 or TRBD2 (6 bases each). The CDR3 contains 18 residues. The V gene's germline CDR1 is LNHDA and CDR2 SQIVND (reference sequence). V lost 7 bases and J lost 2, with 25 bases in between. CDR3 protein: CASTPEGGWTLSTDTQYF. The DNA of the CDR3 is TGTGCCAGTACCCCGGAGGGGGGCTGGACTCTGTCCACAGATACGCAGTATTTT.

This clonotype was detected many times. This chain joins TRBV5-1 and TRBJ2-7; TRBD1 agrees at 7 bases. V trimming: 4 bases; J trimming: 2 bases; junction bases outside the gene matches: 6. This CDR3 has 14 residues. Germline loops: CDR1 SGHRS, CDR2 YFSETQ. Here the CDR3 DNA reads TGCGCCAGCAGCCATCGGGACAGAACCTACGAGCAGTACTTC. Its translation is CASSHRDRTYEQYF.

This clonotype was observed a handful of times. The chain combines TRBV5-1 with TRBJ1-2; tentative D call: TRBD1 (6 bases). With 5 bases removed from V and 0 bases from J, the gap between germline ends came to 17 bases. Germline V gene data show CDR1 as SGHRS and CDR2 as YFSETQ. The CDR3 has 16 amino acids. The CDR3 nucleotides are TGCGCCAGCAGAGGACAGTCTCGAGGGGCTAACTATGGCTACACCTTC. Its translation is CASRGQSRGANYGYTF. The complete variable domain, with remaining parts taken from reference TRBV5-1 and TRBJ1-2, reads KAGVTQTPRYLIKTRGQQVTLSCSPISGHRSVSWYQQTPGQGLQFLFEYFSETQRNKGNFPGRFSGRQFSNSRSEMNVSTLELGDSALYLCASRGQSRGANYGYTFGSGTRLTVV.

The genes are TRBV5-1 and TRBJ1-1; D gene ambiguous. The V and J ends lost 0 bases and 0 bases respectively, with 18 bases between them. The CDR3 is 18 residues long. The germline gives CDR1 SGHRS, CDR2 YFSETQ. The CDR3: CASSLALQGFRLNTEAFF. CDR3 in DNA: TGCGCCAGCAGCTTGGCGTTACAAGGGTTCCGATTGAACACTGAAGCTTTCTTT.

This clonotype came up many times. The chain uses TRBV7-9 and TRBJ2-7; D is unclear. The CDR3 contains 13 residues. Germline V gene lookup returns CDR1 SEHNR and CDR2 FQNEAQ (reference sequence). With 3 bases removed from V and 6 bases from J, the gap between germline ends came to 12 bases. CDR3 nucleotides: TGTGCCAGCAGCTTTGGATCCTTAACCGAGCAGTACTTC. Protein sequence: CASSFGSLTEQYF.

In its sample, this clonotype was seen many times. The V and J genes are TRBV18 and TRBJ2-7; 8 nucleotides align to TRBD1. Germline-derived CDR1 and CDR2 are KGHSH and LQKENI. V was clipped by 6 bases and J by 7 bases; unmatched bases: 5. This CDR3 spans 12 amino acids. The CDR3 region is CASSRQGMEQYF. The CDR3 DNA reads TGTGCCAGCTCCCGACAGGGGATGGAGCAGTACTTC.

A word on this clonotype: It may be a read error: a sequence one base away is much more abundant. This chain links TRBV30 with TRBJ1-2, with unresolved D. Per germline, CDR1 GTSNPN and CDR2 SVGIG (reference sequence). Trimming removed 2 bases at V and 5 bases at J, with 9 bases between. CDR3 size: 12 residues. This chain's CDR3 is CAWSRWKYGYTF. The CDR3 nucleotides read TGTGCCTGGAGTCGGTGGAAATATGGCTACACCTTC.

This clonotype was detected a few times. The V and J genes are TRBV20-1 and TRBJ1-6, with 7 bases that match TRBD1. The germline V gene has CDR1 DFQATT and CDR2 SNEGSKA (reference sequence). Trimming took 0 bases from V and 5 from J; bases not matched to a gene: 7. This CDR3 region has 16 residues. DNA of the CDR3: TGCAGTGCTAGAGATATCCAGGGGGGAGATAATTCACCCCTCCACTTT. This encodes CSARDIQGGDNSPLHF.

Many counts were recorded for this clonotype. The chain employs TRBV12-3 or TRBV12-4 and TRBJ1-5; possibly TRBD1 for D (5 bases). The CDR3 runs 16 residues. V lost 6 bases and J lost 5, with 20 bases in between. In nucleotides, the CDR3 is TGTGCCAGCAGGACTTCGGGGCAGGGCAACGATCAGCCCCAGCATTTT. As protein: CASRTSGQGNDQPQHF.

The V gene is TRBV2, the J gene TRBJ1-1; a possible D gene is TRBD1 (5 bases). This CDR3 contains 13 residues. Trimming removed 3 bases from V and 6 bases from J, with 11 bases in between. Germline lookup yields CDR1 SNHLY and CDR2 FYNNEI. The CDR3 is CASSDFRVAEAFF. DNA for the CDR3: TGTGCCAGCAGTGACTTCAGGGTTGCTGAAGCTTTCTTT.

This clonotype was recorded at least ten times. The V gene is TRBV7-9, the J gene TRBJ1-3; TRBD1 agrees at 7 bases. The CDR3 extends over 15 amino acids. V was pared by 5 bases and J by 0 bases, with 4 bases of the junction left unmatched. CDR1 is SEHNR, CDR2 FQNEAQ, per germline (reference sequence). DNA of the CDR3: TGTGCCAGCAGCCCTTCAGGGGGCTCTGGAAACACCATATATTTT. Residues: CASSPSGGSGNTIYF.

The V gene is TRBV29-1, the J gene TRBJ1-1; 9 bases match TRBD1. V lost 8 bases and J lost 4; bases outside the gene matches: 8. The germline gives CDR1 SQVTM, CDR2 ANQGSEA. CDR3 length: 13 amino acids. This CDR3 reads CSTRTGERTEAFF. For the CDR3, the DNA is TGCAGCACAAGGACAGGGGAACGCACTGAAGCTTTCTTT. The whole variable domain, remainder taken from reference TRBV29-1 and TRBJ1-1, is SAVISQKPSRDICQRGTSLTIQCQVDSQVTMMFWYRQQPGQSLTLIATANQGSEATYESGFVIDKFPISRPNLTFSTLTVSNMSPEDSSIYLCSTRTGERTEAFFGQGTRLTVV.

This clonotype was seen more than once but under ten times. This rearrangement joins TRBV5-1 to TRBJ2-1; possibly TRBD1 or TRBD2 for D (5 bases each). The germline CDR1 and CDR2 sequences are SGHRS and YFSETQ. Trimming removed 2 bases at V and 5 bases at J, with 11 bases between. There are 14 residues in the CDR3. CDR3 sequence: CASSFQGPHNEQFF. The CDR3 nucleotides read TGCGCCAGCAGCTTCCAGGGACCCCACAATGAGCAGTTCTTC.

This clonotype was seen a few times. The V and J genes are TRBV7-2 and TRBJ2-7, with 7 bases fitting TRBD2. The junction had 7 bases not matched to a gene; V was cut back by 5 bases and J by 3 bases. The germline gives CDR1 SGHTA, CDR2 FQGNSA. The CDR3 covers 14 residues. The CDR3 coding sequence is TGTGCCAGCAGCCTCCTTGCGGGAGACTACGAGCAGTACTTC. Residues: CASSLLAGDYEQYF.